The clone carrying this T cell receptor (beta chain) was observed a handful of times. The antigen is unknown. Hyperthyroidism patients were newly diagnosed, had disease duration under 2 months, and were aged 18 to 65 years. The V gene lost 2 bases and the J gene lost 4 bases, with 8 bases spanning the gap. CDR3 length: 13 residues. Germline CDR1 is MNHEY and CDR2 is SVGAGI. This record comes from a study of T cells in Graves' hyperthyroidism and ophthalmopathy. Study information: The authors collected peripheral blood at initial diagnosis, before any treatment.

Study findings and constraints: Stable hyperthyroidism was separated from ophthalmopathy by a model based on 13 V-J features. Most expanded thyroid clonotypes above 0.001 recurred in blood.

Regions amplified from RNA transcripts were the TCR beta CDR3 regions. The HTBI set primed first-round TCR CDR3 RT-PCR. In TCRdb, the multiplex PCR reads were re-called with MiXCR into one record per CDR3 protein. The sample lists under 650,000 distinct CDR3 sequences; 15% to 20% were seen once. The sequence derives from a woman in her 30s with Graves' hyperthyroidism. The gene calls are TRBV6-5 and TRBJ2-5; D assignment may be TRBD1 or TRBD2 (6 bases each). The source material was blood. The DNA of the CDR3 is TGTGCCAGCAGTTACGGGGGGCCAGAGACCCAGTACTTC. Amino acids: CASSYGGPETQYF.